This T cell receptor beta chain was captured in a study of human T cells and chemical hapten exposure. Study context: Readings were taken at 6 days from patch tests that had applied 0.01% DPC to the upper back. Findings of the study overall: It was expanded TCRs that formed significantly more large CDR3 similarity clusters than controls did.

Germline V gene sequence: CDR1 SEHNR, CDR2 FQNEAQ (reference sequence). The CDR3 consists of 15 residues. J lost 4 bases, V lost 5 bases, and 7 bases had no gene match. TCRdb reprocessed the RACE reads with MiXCR, giving one entry per CDR3 protein. The data hold more than 100,000 distinct CDR3 sequences, with around an eighth observed a single time. Time point reported: pre-sensitization, week 0. Treatment described: therapeutic diphenylcyclopropenone sensitization with weekly scalp DPC. Worth noting for this clonotype: Antigen: not known.

The sequence was collected from a woman aged 18-35 years with alopecia areata. Some clones in this sample may be carry-over from other donors' samples. This chain links TRBV7-9 with TRBJ2-3; 9 nucleotides agree with TRBD2. The source was whole blood, collected in connection with sensitization to the hapten diphenylcyclopropenone (DPC). CDR3 DNA sequence: TGTGCCAGCAGCCTCCCCGGACTAGCGCCAGATACGCAGTATTTT. It encodes CASSLPGLAPDTQYF.